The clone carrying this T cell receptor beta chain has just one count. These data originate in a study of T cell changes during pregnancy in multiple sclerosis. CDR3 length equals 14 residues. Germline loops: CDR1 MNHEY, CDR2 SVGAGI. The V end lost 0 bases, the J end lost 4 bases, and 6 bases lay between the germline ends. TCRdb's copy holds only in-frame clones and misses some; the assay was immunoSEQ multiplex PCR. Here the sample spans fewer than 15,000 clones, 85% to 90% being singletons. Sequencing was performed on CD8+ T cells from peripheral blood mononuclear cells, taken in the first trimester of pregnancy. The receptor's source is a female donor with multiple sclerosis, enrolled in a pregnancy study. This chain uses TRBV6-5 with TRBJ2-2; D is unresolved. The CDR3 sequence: CASSYSPVTGELFF. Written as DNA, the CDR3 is TGTGCCAGCAGTTACTCGCCAGTCACCGGGGAGCTGTTTTTT.